Detailed here is one T cell receptor (beta chain). The antigen remains unidentified. TCRdb reprocessed the 5' RACE reads via MiXCR and lists one record per CDR3 protein. Seen here are under 500,000 distinct CDR3 sequences, 14% observed once, and the top ten hold approximately 0.98%. This record comes from a study of identical twins. The CDR3 loop spans 15 amino acids. V shed 2 bases and J 2 bases; nucleotides not matched to a gene: 4. In germline, CDR1 is GTSNPN, CDR2 SVGIG (reference sequence). Study findings and constraints: Models came in too low on out-of-frame TCR alpha sharing in monozygotic twins. Out-of-frame beta chain sequences displayed weaker excess sharing between twins. Carriage of fewer insertions was seen in abundant cord blood beta clonotypes, whereas memory repertoires showed none.

These data are also associated with another study on yellow fever vaccine responses in identical twins.

The chain recombines TRBV30 with TRBJ2-5, with 11 bases identical to TRBD2. What was sequenced was CD4+ T cells sorted from blood. The sequence derives from a woman under 30 in good health. CDR3 in amino acids: CAWSTGTSGQETQYF. The CDR3 bases are TGTGCCTGGAGTACCGGGACTAGCGGACAAGAGACCCAGTACTTC.